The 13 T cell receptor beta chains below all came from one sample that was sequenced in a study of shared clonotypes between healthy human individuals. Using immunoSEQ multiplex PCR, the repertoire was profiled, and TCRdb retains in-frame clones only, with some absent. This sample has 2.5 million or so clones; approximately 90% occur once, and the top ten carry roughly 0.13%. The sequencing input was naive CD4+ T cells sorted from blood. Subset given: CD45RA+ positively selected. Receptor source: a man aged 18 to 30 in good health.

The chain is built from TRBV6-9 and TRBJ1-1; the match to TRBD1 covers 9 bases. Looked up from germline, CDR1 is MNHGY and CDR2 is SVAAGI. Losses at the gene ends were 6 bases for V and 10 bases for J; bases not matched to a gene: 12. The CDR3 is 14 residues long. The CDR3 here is CASSPSRTGERAFF. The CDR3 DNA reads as TGTGCCAGCAGCCCATCCCGGACAGGGGAGAGAGCTTTCTTT.

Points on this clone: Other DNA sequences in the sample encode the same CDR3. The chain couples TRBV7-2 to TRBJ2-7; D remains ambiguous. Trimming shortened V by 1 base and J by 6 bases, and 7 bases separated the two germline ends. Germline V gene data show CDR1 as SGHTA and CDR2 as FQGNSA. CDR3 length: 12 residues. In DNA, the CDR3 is TGTGCCAGCAGCTTAGAGGTTGGCGAGCAGTACTTC. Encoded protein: CASSLEVGEQYF.

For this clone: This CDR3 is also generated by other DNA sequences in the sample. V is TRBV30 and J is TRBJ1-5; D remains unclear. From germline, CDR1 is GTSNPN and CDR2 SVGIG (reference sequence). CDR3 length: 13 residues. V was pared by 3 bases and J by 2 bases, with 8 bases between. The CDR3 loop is CAWSSLGNQPQHF. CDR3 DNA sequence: TGTGCCTGGAGCTCCTTGGGCAATCAGCCCCAGCATTTT.

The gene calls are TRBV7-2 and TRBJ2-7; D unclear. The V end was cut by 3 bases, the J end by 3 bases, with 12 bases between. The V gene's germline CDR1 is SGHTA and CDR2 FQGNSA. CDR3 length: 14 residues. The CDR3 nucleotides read TGTGCCAGCAGCTTGGGTCCGTCGGGCTACGAGCAGTACTTC. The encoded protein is CASSLGPSGYEQYF. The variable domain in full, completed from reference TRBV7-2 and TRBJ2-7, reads GAGVSQSPSNKVTEKGKDVELRCDPISGHTALYWYRQSLGQGLEFLIYFQGNSAPDKSGLPSDRFSAERTGGSVSTLTIQRTQQEDSAVYLCASSLGPSGYEQYFGPGTRLTVT.

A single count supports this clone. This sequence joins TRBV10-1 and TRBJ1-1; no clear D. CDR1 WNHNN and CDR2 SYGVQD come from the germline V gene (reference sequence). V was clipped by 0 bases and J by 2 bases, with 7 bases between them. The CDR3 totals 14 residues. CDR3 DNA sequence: TGCGCCAGCAGTGAGTCAAAGGTAAACACTGAAGCTTTCTTT. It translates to CASSESKVNTEAFF.

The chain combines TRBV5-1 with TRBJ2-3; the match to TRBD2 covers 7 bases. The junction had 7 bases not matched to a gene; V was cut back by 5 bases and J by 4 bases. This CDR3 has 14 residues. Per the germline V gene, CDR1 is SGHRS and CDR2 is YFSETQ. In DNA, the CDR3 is TGCGCCAGCAGTGCGGCGGGAGTGGCAGATACGCAGTATTTT. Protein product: CASSAAGVADTQYF.

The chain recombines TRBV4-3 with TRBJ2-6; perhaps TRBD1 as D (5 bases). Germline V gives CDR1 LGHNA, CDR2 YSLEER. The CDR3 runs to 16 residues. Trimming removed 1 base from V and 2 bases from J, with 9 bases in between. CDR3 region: CASSQAWGPGANVLTF. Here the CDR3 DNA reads TGCGCCAGCAGCCAAGCATGGGGCCCTGGGGCCAACGTCCTGACTTTC.

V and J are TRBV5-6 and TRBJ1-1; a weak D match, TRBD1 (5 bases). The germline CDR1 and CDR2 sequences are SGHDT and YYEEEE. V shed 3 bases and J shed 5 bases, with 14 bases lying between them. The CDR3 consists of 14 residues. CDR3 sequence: CASSSFAGGTEAFF. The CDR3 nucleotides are TGTGCCAGCAGCTCATTCGCCGGGGGAACTGAAGCTTTCTTT.

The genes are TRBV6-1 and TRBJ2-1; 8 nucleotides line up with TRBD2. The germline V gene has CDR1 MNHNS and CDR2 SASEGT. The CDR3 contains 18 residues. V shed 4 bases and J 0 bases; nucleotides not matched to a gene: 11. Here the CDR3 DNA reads TGTGCCAGCAGTGTGGCGGGAGGACAAAGCTTCTCCTACAATGAGCAGTTCTTC. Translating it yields CASSVAGGQSFSYNEQFF.

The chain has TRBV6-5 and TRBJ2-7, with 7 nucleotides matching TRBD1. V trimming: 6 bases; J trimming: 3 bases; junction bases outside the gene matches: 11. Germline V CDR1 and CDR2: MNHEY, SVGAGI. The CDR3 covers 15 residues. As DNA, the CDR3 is TGTGCCAGCAGGGACAGGAGCGGACCCCACTACGAGCAGTACTTC. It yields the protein CASRDRSGPHYEQYF.

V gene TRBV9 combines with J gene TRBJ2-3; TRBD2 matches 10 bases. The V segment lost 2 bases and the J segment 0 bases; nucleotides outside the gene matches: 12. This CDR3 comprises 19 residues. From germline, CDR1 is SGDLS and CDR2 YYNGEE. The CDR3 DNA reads TGTGCCAGCAGCGTCCGAGCGGGAGGGCCACTGACTAGCACAGATACGCAGTATTTT. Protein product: CASSVRAGGPLTSTDTQYF.

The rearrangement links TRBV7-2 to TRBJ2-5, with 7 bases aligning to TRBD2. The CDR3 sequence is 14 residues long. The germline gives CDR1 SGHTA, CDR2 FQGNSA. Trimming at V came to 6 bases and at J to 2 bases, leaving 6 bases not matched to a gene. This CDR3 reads CASSRAGPQETQYF. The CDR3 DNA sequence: TGTGCCAGCAGTAGAGCGGGACCTCAAGAGACCCAGTACTTC.

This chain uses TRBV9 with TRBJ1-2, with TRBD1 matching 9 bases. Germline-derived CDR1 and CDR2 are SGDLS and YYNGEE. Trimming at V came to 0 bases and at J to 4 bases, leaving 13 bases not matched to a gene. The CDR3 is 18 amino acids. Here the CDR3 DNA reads TGTGCCAGCAGCGTAGGATCGGGACAGGGCCTTTGGGGCTATGGCTACACCTTC. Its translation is CASSVGSGQGLWGYGYTF.